Listed below are T cell receptor beta chains from one sample, sequenced in a study of post-analysis software for immune sequencing data. TCRdb redid the calling of the PCR reads with MiXCR, one entry per CDR3 protein. This table has hundreds of thousands of distinct CDR3 sequences, approximately 50% appearing once. What was sequenced was blood. The receptors come from a girl aged 10 to 17 with multiple sclerosis. CDR3s include the opening cysteine and the closing phenylalanine or tryptophan.

v_gene: TRBV5-1
len: 12
j_gene: TRBJ2-1
CDR3aa: CASSLVDSQQFF

v_gene: TRBV5-1
len: 15
j_gene: TRBJ2-7
CDR3aa: CASSSSGTGLYEQYF

v_gene: TRBV20-1
len: 15
j_gene: TRBJ2-3
CDR3aa: CSASPGTSGMDTQYF

v_gene: TRBV11-2
len: 16
j_gene: TRBJ2-5
CDR3aa: CASSMGKSGPTETQYF

v_gene: TRBV20-1
len: 15
j_gene: TRBJ2-1
CDR3aa: CSATRLVSSYNEQFF

v_gene: TRBV7-3
len: 14
j_gene: TRBJ1-6
CDR3aa: CASSSGRDNSPLHF

v_gene: TRBV12-3/TRBV12-4
len: 12
j_gene: TRBJ2-4
CDR3aa: CASSPGTDIQYF

v_gene: TRBV7-3
len: 13
j_gene: TRBJ2-5
CDR3aa: CASSYEPRETQYF

v_gene: TRBV7-9
len: 14
j_gene: TRBJ2-5
CDR3aa: CASRWGGSQETQYF

v_gene: TRBV4-1
len: 21
j_gene: TRBJ2-1
CDR3aa: CASSQADRAGGRFSSYNEQFF

v_gene: TRBV4-1
len: 16
j_gene: TRBJ2-7
CDR3aa: CASSQGRDSQLYEQYF

v_gene: TRBV10-3
len: 18
j_gene: -
CDR3aa: CAISGSKPGRSSSYEQYF

v_gene: TRBV20-1
len: 14
j_gene: TRBJ2-7
CDR3aa: CSASDPVSSYEQYF

v_gene: TRBV7-8
len: 16
j_gene: TRBJ1-2
CDR3aa: CASSLGQGAQGYGCTF

v_gene: TRBV7-9
len: 15
j_gene: TRBJ2-1
CDR3aa: CASSLEGAVRDEQFF

v_gene: TRBV20-1
len: 13
j_gene: TRBJ2-5
CDR3aa: CSARRRHKETQYF

v_gene: TRBV5-1
len: 13
j_gene: TRBJ2-7
CDR3aa: CASSIRITYEQYF

v_gene: TRBV29-1
len: 11
j_gene: TRBJ1-2
CDR3aa: CSVGGNYGYTF

v_gene: TRBV2
len: 14
j_gene: TRBJ2-3
CDR3aa: CASSEAEVPDTQYF

v_gene: TRBV10-3
len: 17
j_gene: TRBJ2-1
CDR3aa: CAISARRTSGVLNEQFF

v_gene: TRBV4-2
len: 16
j_gene: TRBJ2-1
CDR3aa: CAGSQDRLAAYNEQFF

v_gene: TRBV20-1
len: 17
j_gene: -
CDR3aa: CSARDAPDRETANEQYF

v_gene: TRBV6-2/TRBV6-3
len: 15
j_gene: TRBJ2-7
CDR3aa: CASSYGLAGPYEQYF

v_gene: TRBV29-1
len: 13
j_gene: TRBJ2-3
CDR3aa: CSVKQTSTDTQYF

v_gene: TRBV5-6
len: 14
j_gene: TRBJ1-2
CDR3aa: CASSSRGEYLGYTF

v_gene: TRBV25-1
len: 14
j_gene: TRBJ2-4
CDR3aa: CASSDPPHGWEQYF

v_gene: TRBV6-5
len: 12
j_gene: TRBJ2-1
CDR3aa: CASRGLANEQFF

v_gene: TRBV6-5
len: 16
j_gene: TRBJ2-1
CDR3aa: CASSSRRTSGRNEQFF

v_gene: TRBV7-8
len: 14
j_gene: TRBJ2-7
CDR3aa: CASSLVITSYEQYF

v_gene: TRBV5-1
len: 14
j_gene: TRBJ1-5
CDR3aa: CASSLGDNNQPQHF

v_gene: TRBV20-1
len: 16
j_gene: TRBJ1-2
CDR3aa: CSARSQGSSGTYGYTF

v_gene: TRBV10-2
len: 14
j_gene: TRBJ1-2
CDR3aa: CASATGSPNYGYTF

v_gene: TRBV2
len: 14
j_gene: -
CDR3aa: CASSDQDRAGEQYF

v_gene: TRBV5-1
len: 15
j_gene: TRBJ2-1
CDR3aa: CASNPLAGVNNEQFF

v_gene: TRBV2
len: 14
j_gene: TRBJ2-7
CDR3aa: CASRPGQGIDEQYF

v_gene: TRBV10-2
len: 15
j_gene: TRBJ2-3
CDR3aa: CASRDSGSITDTQYF

v_gene: TRBV20-1
len: 17
j_gene: TRBJ2-1
CDR3aa: CSARDLAGPRLDNERFF

v_gene: TRBV3-1
len: 16
j_gene: TRBJ2-7
CDR3aa: CASSHWGTSGLSEQYF

v_gene: TRBV12-5
len: 15
j_gene: TRBJ2-7
CDR3aa: CASGLRQGRTYEQYF

v_gene: TRBV20-1
len: 13
j_gene: -
CDR3aa: CSAEDRGLYEQYF